The present entry profiles one T cell receptor (beta chain) with its context. Its target is not known. The sample is drawn from a study of T cell responses to AZD1222 COVID-19 vaccine. Study outcomes and limitations: The donor group comprised mostly white British people and more females; the analysis possibly underestimated clonal diversity. Two AZD1222 administrations were followed by greater Spike-specific TCR breadth and depth.

Some clones are missing from TCRdb's copy, which holds only in-frame ones; the method was immunoSEQ multiplex PCR. This repertoire shows about 170,000 clones, roughly 85% found once; its top ten account for approximately 1%. This CDR3 has 15 residues. Germline-derived CDR1 and CDR2 are LGHDT and YNNKEL (reference sequence). The junction had 4 bases not matched to a gene; V was cut back by 3 bases and J by 5 bases. V usage is TRBV3-1 (or the pseudogene TRBV3-2) and J usage is TRBJ2-5; 12 bases line up with TRBD2. Sequenced here: peripheral blood, sampled 28 days after the second AZD1222 dose. This TCR was sampled from an adult who received the AZD1222 COVID-19 vaccine. Written as DNA, the CDR3 is TGTGCCAGCAGCCACCTAGCGGGGGGGCGGGAGACCCAGTACTTC. It is translated as CASSHLAGGRETQYF.